What follows describes a single T cell receptor (beta chain). This clonotype was observed a single time. It lacks a known antigen. No base qualities exist here, and no much larger clone lies one base off it. A lone read offers only weak evidence. V gives up 1 base and J gives up 0 bases, and the segment between their germline ends measures 13 bases. CDR1 and CDR2 are drawn from the germline V gene: SGHAT, FQNNGV. The CDR3 starts with the cysteine, ends with the phenylalanine, and has 16 residues. Just the 48-base CDR3 DNA is kept, in frame starting at base 1. Library creation used multiplex PCR. The reads were generated on a 454 GS FLX. Semiquantitative ARM-PCR was used to amplify the TCR alpha and beta CDR3 regions from mRNA. In ARM-PCR, tagged nested gene-specific primers were used first, and exponential amplification was then carried out by communal superprimers. Exonuclease was used to remove the nested primers before the first-round PCR products went through the second amplification round. Sequencing of the amplicons was performed on the 454 platform, which allows millions of DNA fragments to be sequenced rapidly without cloning bias. A read counted as effective if the read could be mapped to both V and J germline segments. The source study handled its data this way. IRmap, which uses pyromap, a Smith-Waterman modification adapted to 454 sequencing errors, was used to assign reads to germline V, D and J segments. To filter D-beta assignments, cutoffs were set at the 99th percentile of the alignment scores obtained from simulated random sequences. The CDR3 was taken to be the amino acids lying between the conserved V-segment Y[YFLI]C motif and the J-segment [FW]GXGT motif. Repertoire diversity was estimated with a compound Poisson process model previously applied to large-scale EST data. A cross-contamination detection procedure was applied to argue against sample contamination as the source of shared CDR3s. TCRdb reanalyzed the raw reads on its own, using fastp at Q25 for trimming and MiXCR for clone calling, and kept in-frame beta chains. Each CDR3 protein appears once, grouped with its most common genes and DNA. The V and J calls and clone size come from TCRdb's table, not from the authors' own analysis. This sample has about 12,000 distinct CDR3 sequences in its table, and over 60% of those were observed once. The ten largest account for 30% of the sample.

The CD4+CD25-CD294- flow-through remaining after CD25, CD56 and CD294 bead selections was collected as Th1 cells. To isolate the T cell subsets, Miltenyi superparamagnetic beads coated with subset-specific monoclonal antibodies were used. All T cell populations were isolated from peripheral blood. Ficoll separation was used to obtain mononuclear cells from whole blood, after which anti-CD14 microbeads were used to deplete monocytes. Right after isolation, the cell populations were resuspended in RNAprotect reagent. This sample was taken from a study of relationships among human T cell subsets (dated by TCRdb to the early 2010s). About the full investigation: Eight distinct blood T cell populations were sequenced: pan T, CD8 cytotoxic, regulatory, Th1, Th2, naive plus transitional, activated and memory cells. Results and caveats for the whole study, not just this receptor: Over 50% of CD8+ cytotoxic sequences belonged to clones with over 100 reads, whereas regulatory and Th2 subsets showed few such clones. A CD4+CD8+ double-positive population could not be ruled out by the bead-based sorting. The seven subsets showed no statistically significant differences in V, D and J usage, CDR3 length, or N-nucleotide additions. Substantial CDR3 sharing among Th1, Th2 and regulatory T cells was interpreted as suggesting stochastic cell fate choices.

This receptor was identified in a man aged 35 to 55 in good health. The sequenced material came from CD4+ Th1 cells sorted from blood. The cell subset or site label for this specimen denotes: CD4+CD25-CD294- T helper 1 cells. This sequence uses TRBV11-2 and TRBJ2-7, with a tentative D call of TRBD1 or TRBD2, each matching 5 bases. The CDR3 amino acid sequence is: CASSLGGTASSYEQYF. In nucleotide form, the sequence is TGTGCCAGCAGCTTAGGAGGGACCGCCAGCTCCTACGAGCAGTACTTC.